This TCR beta chain was documented in a study of blood T cells in healthy people across ages. Overall study results and limits: Underestimates were what the diversity estimates from one million T cells were considered to be.

Next came a second PCR, run for roughly 6 to 11 cycles, which used a sample-barcoded 5' primer along with a J-beta primer mix. Tagging of each cDNA molecule was performed by a template-switch adaptor with 12 random nucleotides. TCRdb ran MiXCR on the 5' RACE reads and lists one entry per CDR3 protein. The sample includes 700,000 to 950,000 distinct CDR3 sequences, 58% of them seen just once. The CDR3 extends over 14 amino acids. The V gene's germline CDR1 is DFQATT and CDR2 SNEGSKA (reference sequence). With respect to this clonotype: Its antigen remains unknown.

The chain combines TRBV20-1 with TRBJ2-4; TRBD1 or TRBD2 may be the D gene (5 bases each). The DNA end favors TRBJ2-7, so the J call may be wrong. Sequenced material: blood. The TCR was taken from a man aged 25 to 45 in good health. In nucleotides, the CDR3 is TGCAGTGCTAGTTTCTCTGGGGGTAGCAACGAGCAGTACTTC. It yields the protein CSASFSGGSNEQYF.